Listed here are 7 T cell receptor beta chains from one sample, sequenced in a study of neurological immune-mediated disorders. Each CDR3 protein is one row after TCRdb ran MiXCR on the 5' RACE reads. The sample has about 59,000 distinct CDR3 sequences; less than 25% are singletons. Time point indicated: technical triplicate 2. The sample taken for sequencing was PBMCs. Receptors originate from a man aged 55 to 70 with HTLV-1-associated myelopathy (HAM/TSP).

Ten or more counts support this clonotype. CDR3 in amino acids: CASSSADRGQTQYF. CDR3 sequence (DNA): TGCGCCAGCAGCTCTGCAGACAGGGGTCAGACCCAGTACTTC. The chain carries TRBV5-1 and TRBJ2-5; 8 bases are a match to TRBD1. The CDR3 is made up of 14 amino acids. Germline CDR1 reads SGHRS; CDR2 reads YFSETQ. J gave up 6 bases and V 3 bases, and 7 bases lay outside the gene matches.

This clonotype was recorded at least ten times. J is TRBJ2-7 and V is TRBV10-3, with TRBD2 matching 9 bases. The germline V gene has CDR1 ENHRY and CDR2 SYGVKD. With 2 bases clipped from V and 2 bases from J, the junction kept 13 bases outside the gene matches. The CDR3 consists of 18 residues. The DNA for the CDR3 is TGTGCCATCAGTGAGGGGACTAGCCAAACCGCCAGCCCCTACGAGCAGTACTTC. It encodes CAISEGTSQTASPYEQYF.

This clonotype was picked up many times. The chain couples TRBV5-1 to TRBJ1-3, with a possible D match to TRBD1 (5 bases). This CDR3 has 14 residues. Germline lookup yields CDR1 SGHRS and CDR2 YFSETQ. The ends were cut back, 4 bases at V and 0 bases at J, with 8 bases in the middle. The CDR3 DNA reads TGCGCCAGCAGCGGGGACTTCTCTGGAAACACCATATATTTT. This translates into CASSGDFSGNTIYF. The whole variable domain, remainder taken from reference TRBV5-1 and TRBJ1-3, is KAGVTQTPRYLIKTRGQQVTLSCSPISGHRSVSWYQQTPGQGLQFLFEYFSETQRNKGNFPGRFSGRQFSNSRSEMNVSTLELGDSALYLCASSGDFSGNTIYFGEGSWLTVV.

This clonotype was counted at least ten times. This chain connects TRBV15 to TRBJ2-3; no clear D. With 0 bases removed from V and 6 bases from J, the gap between germline ends came to 7 bases. The CDR3 sequence is 13 residues long. Germline V gene sequence: CDR1 LNHNV, CDR2 YYDKDF (reference sequence). The CDR3 DNA is TGTGCCACCAGCAGAGATCAGATTGATACGCAGTATTTT. Protein sequence: CATSRDQIDTQYF.

This clonotype was observed many times. J is TRBJ2-7 and V is TRBV29-1, with a possible D match to TRBD1 (6 bases). Trimming left V 6 bases short and J 3 bases short, with 9 bases between. The CDR3 loop spans 11 amino acids. CDR1 and CDR2 (germline): SQVTM, ANQGSEA. The CDR3 DNA reads TGCAGCGTGAGGACAGTCTACGAGCAGTACTTC. Translated: CSVRTVYEQYF.

This clonotype was picked up many times. The V call is TRBV28, the J call TRBJ2-1; D is possibly TRBD1 (8 bases). Trimming removed 7 bases from V and 7 bases from J, with 29 bases in between. This CDR3 spans 18 amino acids. Germline V gene data show CDR1 as MDHEN and CDR2 as SYDVKM. The CDR3 here is CASIMDLGGAGGSNEQFF. The CDR3 nucleotides read TGTGCCAGCATCATGGATCTTGGGGGGGCAGGGGGCTCGAATGAGCAGTTCTTC.

This clonotype appeared many times. The chain is built from TRBV29-1 and TRBJ2-2; TRBD2 agrees at 8 bases. Unmatched junction bases numbered 8, after V lost 1 base and J lost 4 bases. CDR1 and CDR2 (germline): SQVTM, ANQGSEA. The length of the CDR3 is 16 residues. The CDR3 bases are TGCAGCGTTGAAGCTCGTGCTAGCGGGCCCACCGGGGAGCTGTTTTTT. Protein: CSVEARASGPTGELFF.